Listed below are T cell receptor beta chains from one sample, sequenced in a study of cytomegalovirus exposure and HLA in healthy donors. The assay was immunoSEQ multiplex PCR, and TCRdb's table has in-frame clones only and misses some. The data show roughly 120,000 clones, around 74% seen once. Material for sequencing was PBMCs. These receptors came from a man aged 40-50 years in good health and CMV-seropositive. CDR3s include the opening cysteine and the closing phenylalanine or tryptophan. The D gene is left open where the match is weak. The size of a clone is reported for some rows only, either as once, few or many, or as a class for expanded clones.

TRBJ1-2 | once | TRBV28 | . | TGTGCCAGCAGCCGCGATACAGGAGTTTTTAACTATGGCTACACCTTC | CASSRDTGVFNYGYTF
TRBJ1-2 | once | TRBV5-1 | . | TGCGCCAGTACCCCCGGGGGAGCCTATGGCTACACCTTC | CASTPGGAYGYTF
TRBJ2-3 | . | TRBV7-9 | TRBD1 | TGTGCCAGCAGCCCCGGGACAGGGACCACAGATACGCAGTATTTT | CASSPGTGTTDTQYF
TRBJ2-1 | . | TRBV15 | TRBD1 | TGTGCCACCAGCAGAGGGGGGGGACAGGGGATGAGGAATGAGCAGTTCTTC | CATSRGGGQGMRNEQFF
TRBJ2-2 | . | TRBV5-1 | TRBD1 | TGCGCCAGCAGCAAGGGACAGGGTGACACCGGGGAGCTGTTTTTT | CASSKGQGDTGELFF
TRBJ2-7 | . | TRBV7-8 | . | TGTGCCAGCAGCCGCGGTTACGAGCAGTACTTC | CASSRGYEQYF
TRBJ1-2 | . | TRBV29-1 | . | TGCAGCGTTGAAGGATGGACAGAGAACTATGGCTACACCTTC | CSVEGWTENYGYTF
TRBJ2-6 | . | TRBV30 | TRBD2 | TGTGCCTGGAGTCCCGGGACTAGCGGGATCAGGCCAATCCCTGGGGCCAACGTCCTGACTTTC | CAWSPGTSGIRPIPGANVLTF
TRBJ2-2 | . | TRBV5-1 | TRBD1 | TGCGCCAGCAGCATTGTCCCGGGACAGTACGCGAACACCGGGGAGCTGTTTTTT | CASSIVPGQYANTGELFF
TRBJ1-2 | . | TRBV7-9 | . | TGTGCCAGCAGCTTTTATCAGGGGATTAGGGCTGACTATGGCTACACCTTC | CASSFYQGIRADYGYTF